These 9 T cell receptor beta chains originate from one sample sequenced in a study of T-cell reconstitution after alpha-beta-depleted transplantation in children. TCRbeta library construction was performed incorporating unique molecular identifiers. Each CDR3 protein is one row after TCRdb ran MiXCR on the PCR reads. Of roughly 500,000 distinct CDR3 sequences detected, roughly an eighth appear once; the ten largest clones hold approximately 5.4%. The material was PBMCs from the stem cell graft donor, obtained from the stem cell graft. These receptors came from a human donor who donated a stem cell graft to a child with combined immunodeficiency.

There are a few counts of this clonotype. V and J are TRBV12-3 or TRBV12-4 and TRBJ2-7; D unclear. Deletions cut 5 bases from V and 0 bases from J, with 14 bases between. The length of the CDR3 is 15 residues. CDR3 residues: CASSPADAPSYEQYF. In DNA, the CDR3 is TGTGCCAGCAGTCCCGCCGACGCACCCTCCTACGAGCAGTACTTC.

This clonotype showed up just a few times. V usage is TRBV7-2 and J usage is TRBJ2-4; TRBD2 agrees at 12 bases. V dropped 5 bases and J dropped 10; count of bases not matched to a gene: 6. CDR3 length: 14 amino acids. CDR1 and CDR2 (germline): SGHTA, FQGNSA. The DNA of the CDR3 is TGTGCCAGCAGCCCTAGCGGGAGGGGTTTGATTCAGTACTTC. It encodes CASSPSGRGLIQYF.

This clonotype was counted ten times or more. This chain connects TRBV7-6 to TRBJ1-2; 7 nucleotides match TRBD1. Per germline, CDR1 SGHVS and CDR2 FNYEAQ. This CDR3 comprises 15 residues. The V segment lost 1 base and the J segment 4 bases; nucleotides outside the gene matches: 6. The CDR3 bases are TGTGCCAGCAGCTTAGACAGGGGCGGAGGCTATGGCTACACCTTC. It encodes CASSLDRGGGYGYTF. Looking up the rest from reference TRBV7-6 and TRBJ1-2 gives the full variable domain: GAGVSQSPRYKVTKRGQDVALRCDPISGHVSLYWYRQALGQGPEFLTYFNYEAQQDKSGLPNDRFSAERPEGSISTLTIQRTEQRDSAMYRCASSLDRGGGYGYTFGSGTRLTVV.

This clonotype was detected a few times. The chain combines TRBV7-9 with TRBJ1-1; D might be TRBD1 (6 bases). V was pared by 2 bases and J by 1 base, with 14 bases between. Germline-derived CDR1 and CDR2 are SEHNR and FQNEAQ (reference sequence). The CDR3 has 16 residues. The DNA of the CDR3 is TGTGCCAGCAGCTTACTTAGGGGGTTGGGGAACACTGAAGCTTTCTTT. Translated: CASSLLRGLGNTEAFF.

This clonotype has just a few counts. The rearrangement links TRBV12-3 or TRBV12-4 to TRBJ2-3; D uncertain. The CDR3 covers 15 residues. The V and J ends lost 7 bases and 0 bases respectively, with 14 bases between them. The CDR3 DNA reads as TGTGCCAGCACTGCCTGGAGTCCTAGCACAGATACGCAGTATTTT. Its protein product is CASTAWSPSTDTQYF.

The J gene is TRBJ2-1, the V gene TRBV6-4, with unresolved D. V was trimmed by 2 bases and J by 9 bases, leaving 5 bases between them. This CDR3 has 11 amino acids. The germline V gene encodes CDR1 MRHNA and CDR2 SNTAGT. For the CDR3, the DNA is TGTGCCAGCAGTGACCTGGGTGAGCAGTTCTTC. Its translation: CASSDLGEQFF.

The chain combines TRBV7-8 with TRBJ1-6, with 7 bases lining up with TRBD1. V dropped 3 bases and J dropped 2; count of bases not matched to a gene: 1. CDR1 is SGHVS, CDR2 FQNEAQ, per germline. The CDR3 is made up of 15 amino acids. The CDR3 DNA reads TGTGCCAGCAGCTTGGACAGGACCTATAATTCACCCCTCCACTTT. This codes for CASSLDRTYNSPLHF.

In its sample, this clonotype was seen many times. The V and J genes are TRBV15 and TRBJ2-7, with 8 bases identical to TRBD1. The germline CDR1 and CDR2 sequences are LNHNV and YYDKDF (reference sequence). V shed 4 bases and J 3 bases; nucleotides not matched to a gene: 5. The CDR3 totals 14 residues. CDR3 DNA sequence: TGTGCCACCAGCATTAGGACAGGGAGCTACGAGCAGTACTTC. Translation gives CATSIRTGSYEQYF.

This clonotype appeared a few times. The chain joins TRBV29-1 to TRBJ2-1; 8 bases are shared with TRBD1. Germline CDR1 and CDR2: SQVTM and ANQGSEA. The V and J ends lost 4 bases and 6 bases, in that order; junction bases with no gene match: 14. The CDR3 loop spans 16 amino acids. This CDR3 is CSVGGIRDRFINEQFF. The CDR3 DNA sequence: TGCAGCGTTGGCGGGATCCGGGACAGGTTCATCAATGAGCAGTTCTTC.